This TCR beta chain is drawn from a study of T cell changes during pregnancy in multiple sclerosis. This CDR3 is built from 14 residues. Deletions cut 7 bases from V and 0 bases from J, with 12 bases between. The germline gives CDR1 SNHLY, CDR2 FYNNEI. The data were produced by immunoSEQ multiplex PCR, yet TCRdb's version contains in-frame clones alone and is incomplete. The table has approximately 46,000 clones, around 90% seen once. The sample consisted of peripheral blood, taken after pregnancy. The TCR originated in a female donor in good health, enrolled as a control in a pregnancy study. The J gene is TRBJ1-1, the V gene TRBV2; D unresolved. CDR3 DNA: TGTGCCAGCAAAACGACACCGTTGAACACTGAAGCTTTCTTT. This codes for CASKTTPLNTEAFF.